Sequencing of this TCR beta chain was carried out in a study of T cell repertoires and HLA-DP antigens (dated by TCRdb to the late 2010s). About the full investigation: Using HeLa cells transduced to present allogeneic HLA-DP, the study set up an in vitro model of CD4+ T cell alloreactivity. Of the three donors, two were male and one was female, and their ages ranged from the 18-to-29 age band up to the 60-to-69 age band. One alloantigen differed from self by one peptide-binding groove amino acid, whereas the other differed by ten, modelling structurally similar versus dissimilar alloantigens. On average, approximately 220 ng of DNA went in for sorted CD137+CD4+ samples, versus roughly 1.3 ug for pre-culture CD4+ samples. The study at large found these results: Naive and memory CD4+ repertoires were not analysed separately. Sorted CD137+ cells showed similar clonality against both alloantigens, at approximately 0.4, which was much higher than the approximately 0.038 seen in pre-culture samples. Limitations were identified as the inclusion of only three donors, the use of a non-physiological HeLa antigen-presenting system, and the use of total CD4+ responder cells. Clones undetected before culture had an average cumulative frequency of about 38% against one allele versus 50% to 55% against the other.

Untouched CD4+ T cells were isolated from Ficoll-separated PBMC through negative selection with magnetic beads, and an average purity of around 98% was reached. Using magnetic beads, untouched CD4+ T cells were isolated from Ficoll-separated PBMC at around 98% purity, with only negligible CD8+ contamination. Peripheral blood mononuclear cells came from the buffy coats of three healthy blood donors, who served as the study's donors. All three donors were CMV seronegative. The DNeasy Blood & Tissue Kit was used to extract genomic DNA. TCRB sequencing was performed on genomic DNA from sorted CD137+CD4+ cells and pre-culture CD4+ baseline samples from each subject. The immunoSEQ multiplex PCR, with forward primers for 54 TRBV segments and reverse primers for 13 TRBJ segments, was used to amplify TCRB CDR3 regions. Deep resolution, with a target of about 200,000 T cell genomes, was applied to the sequencing of pre-culture CD4+ samples. Sequencing of the amplicons was done on an Illumina HiSeq System, giving 87 bp reads that spanned the CDR3. The authors processed their data as follows. Reads were corrected for PCR and sequencing errors, and CDR3 regions were defined by alignment to IMGT reference sequences. Synthetic template pools were used to estimate template counts and unique rearrangement counts. Clonality was computed as 1 minus Pielou's evenness. Richness was estimated with the Daley-Smith estimator. Morisita's index served as the measure of repertoire overlap. A clone counted as low-abundance if it appeared in cultured samples but went undetected in the pre-culture repertoire of the same donor. Held by TCRdb, this immuneACCESS table contains in-frame sequences only and omits some clones. Under half of the omission traces to an unresolved V gene where checked; the cause of the rest is unknown. V and J calls plus clone size are reproduced from that table; the DNA served to infer D and trimming. Counted in this sample were about 110,000 clones; 85% to 95% of them appeared once. Around 0.25% of the sample is held by the ten biggest clonotypes.

V is trimmed back by 4 bases and J by 0 bases, and the junction contains 3 bases that no gene match accounts for. CDR1 SGHRS and CDR2 YFSETQ were looked up in the germline V gene. The CDR3 holds 14 amino acids from the cysteine to the phenylalanine. Solely the CDR3 DNA is kept, with 42 bases framed from the first base. On this clone: Its antigen specificity is not known. The sample holds no much larger clone one base away, and base qualities are not on file.

The chain joins TRBV5-1 to TRBJ1-2; 7 of the junction bases match TRBD1. The receptor was isolated from a woman under 30 in good health and CMV-seronegative. Sequenced input: CD4+ T cells from PBMCs. At the DNA level, the sequence is TGCGCCAGCAGCGGCGGGACAGCTAACTATGGCTACACCTTC. Its coded protein is CASSGGTANYGYTF.